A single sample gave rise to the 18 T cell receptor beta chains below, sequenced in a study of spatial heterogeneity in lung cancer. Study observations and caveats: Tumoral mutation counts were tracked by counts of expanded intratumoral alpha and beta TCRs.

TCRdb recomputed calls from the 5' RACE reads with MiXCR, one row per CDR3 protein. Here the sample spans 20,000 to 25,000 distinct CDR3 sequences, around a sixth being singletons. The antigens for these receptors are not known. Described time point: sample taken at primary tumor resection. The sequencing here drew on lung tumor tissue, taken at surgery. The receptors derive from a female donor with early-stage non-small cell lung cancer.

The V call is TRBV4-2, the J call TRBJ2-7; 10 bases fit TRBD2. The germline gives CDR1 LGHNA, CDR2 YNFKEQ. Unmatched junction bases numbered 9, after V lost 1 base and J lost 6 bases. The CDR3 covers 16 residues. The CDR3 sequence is CASSQGLAGLPPEQYF. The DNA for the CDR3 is TGTGCCAGCAGCCAAGGACTAGCGGGTCTCCCTCCCGAGCAGTACTTC.

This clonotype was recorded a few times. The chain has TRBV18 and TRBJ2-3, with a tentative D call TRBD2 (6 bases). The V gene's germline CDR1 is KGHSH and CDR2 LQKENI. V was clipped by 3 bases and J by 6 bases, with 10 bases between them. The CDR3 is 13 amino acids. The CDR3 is CASSPVRGDTQYF. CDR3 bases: TGTGCCAGCTCACCTGTACGGGGGGATACGCAGTATTTT. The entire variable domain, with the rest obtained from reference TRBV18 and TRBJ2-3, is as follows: NAGVMQNPRHLVRRRGQEARLRCSPMKGHSHVYWYRQLPEEGLKFMVYLQKENIIDESGMPKERFSAEFPKEGPSILRIQQVVRGDSAAYFCASSPVRGDTQYFGPGTRLTVL.

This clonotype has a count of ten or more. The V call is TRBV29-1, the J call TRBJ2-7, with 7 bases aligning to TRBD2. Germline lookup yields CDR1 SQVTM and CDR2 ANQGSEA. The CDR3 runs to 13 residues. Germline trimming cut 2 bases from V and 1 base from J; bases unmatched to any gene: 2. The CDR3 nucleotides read TGCAGCGTTGAAAGGGAGGGGTCCTACGAGCAGTACTTC. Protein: CSVEREGSYEQYF.

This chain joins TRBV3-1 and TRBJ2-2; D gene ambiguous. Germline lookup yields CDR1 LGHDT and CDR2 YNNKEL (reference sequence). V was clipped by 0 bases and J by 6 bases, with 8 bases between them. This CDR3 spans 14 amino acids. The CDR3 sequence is CASSQDSFAGELFF. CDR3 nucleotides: TGTGCCAGCAGCCAAGACAGTTTCGCCGGGGAGCTGTTTTTT. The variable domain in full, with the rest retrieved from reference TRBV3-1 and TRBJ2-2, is DTAVSQTPKYLVTQMGNDKSIKCEQNLGHDTMYWYKQDSKKFLKIMFSYNNKELIINETVPNRFSPKSPDKAHLNLHINSLELGDSAVYFCASSQDSFAGELFFGEGSRLTVL.

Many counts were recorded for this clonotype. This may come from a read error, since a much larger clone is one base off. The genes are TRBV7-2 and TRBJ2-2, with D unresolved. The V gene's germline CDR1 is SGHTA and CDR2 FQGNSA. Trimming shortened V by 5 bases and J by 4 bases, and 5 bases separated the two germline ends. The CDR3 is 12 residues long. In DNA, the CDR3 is TGTGCCAGCAGCCACAGCACCGGGGAGCTGTTTTTT. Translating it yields CASSHSTGELFF.

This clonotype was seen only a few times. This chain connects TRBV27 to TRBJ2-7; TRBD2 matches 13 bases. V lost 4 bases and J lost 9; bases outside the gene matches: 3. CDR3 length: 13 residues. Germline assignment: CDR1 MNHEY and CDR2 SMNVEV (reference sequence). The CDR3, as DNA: TGTGCCAGCAGTTCCGGACTAGCGGGAGCGCAGTACTTC. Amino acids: CASSSGLAGAQYF.

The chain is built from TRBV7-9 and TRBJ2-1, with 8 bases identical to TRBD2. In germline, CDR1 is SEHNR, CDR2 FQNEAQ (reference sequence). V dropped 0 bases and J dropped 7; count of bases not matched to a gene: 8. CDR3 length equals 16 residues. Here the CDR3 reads CASSLAWSGRGNEQFF. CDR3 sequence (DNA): TGTGCCAGCAGCTTAGCGTGGAGCGGGAGAGGTAATGAGCAGTTCTTC. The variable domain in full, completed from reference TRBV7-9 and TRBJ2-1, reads DTGVSQNPRHKITKRGQNVTFRCDPISEHNRLYWYRQTLGQGPEFLTYFQNEAQLEKSRLLSDRFSAERPKGSFSTLEIQRTEQGDSAMYLCASSLAWSGRGNEQFFGPGTRLTVL.

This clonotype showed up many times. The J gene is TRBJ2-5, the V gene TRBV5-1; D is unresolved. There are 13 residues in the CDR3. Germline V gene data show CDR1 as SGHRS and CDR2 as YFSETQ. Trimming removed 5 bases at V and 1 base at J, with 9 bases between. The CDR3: CASRSKLQETQYF. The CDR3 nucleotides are TGCGCCAGCAGATCAAAGCTCCAAGAGACCCAGTACTTC.

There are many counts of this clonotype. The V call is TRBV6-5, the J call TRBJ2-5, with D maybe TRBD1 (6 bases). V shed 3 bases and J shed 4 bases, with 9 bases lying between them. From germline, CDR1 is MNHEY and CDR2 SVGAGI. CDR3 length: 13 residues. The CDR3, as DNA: TGTGCCAGCAGTTATAGGGGGACAGAGACCCAGTACTTC. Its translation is CASSYRGTETQYF.

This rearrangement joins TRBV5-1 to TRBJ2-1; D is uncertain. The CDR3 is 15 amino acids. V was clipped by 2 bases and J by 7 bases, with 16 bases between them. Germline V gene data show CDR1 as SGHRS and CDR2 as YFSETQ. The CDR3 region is CASSFQRPNQNEQFF. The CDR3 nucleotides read TGCGCCAGCAGCTTTCAGCGCCCAAATCAAAATGAGCAGTTCTTC.

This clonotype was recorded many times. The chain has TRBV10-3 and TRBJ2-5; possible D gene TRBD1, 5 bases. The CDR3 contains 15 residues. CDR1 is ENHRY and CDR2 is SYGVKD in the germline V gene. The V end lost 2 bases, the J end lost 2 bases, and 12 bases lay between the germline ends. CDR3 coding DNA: TGTGCCATCAGTGAGGGGGCCGATCGGCAAGAGACCCAGTACTTC. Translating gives CAISEGADRQETQYF.

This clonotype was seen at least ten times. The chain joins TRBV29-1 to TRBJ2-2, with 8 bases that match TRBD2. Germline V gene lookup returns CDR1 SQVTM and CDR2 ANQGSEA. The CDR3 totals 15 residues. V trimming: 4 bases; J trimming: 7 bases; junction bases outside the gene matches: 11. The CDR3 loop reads CSVATSGGGGGELFF. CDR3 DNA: TGCAGCGTTGCTACAAGCGGGGGCGGTGGCGGGGAGCTGTTTTTT.

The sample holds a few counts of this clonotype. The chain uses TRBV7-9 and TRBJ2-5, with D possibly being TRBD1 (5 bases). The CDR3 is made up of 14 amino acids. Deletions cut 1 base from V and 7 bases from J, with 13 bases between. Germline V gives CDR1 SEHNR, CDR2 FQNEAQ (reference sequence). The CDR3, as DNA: TGTGCCAGCAGCTTAGGACAGCTAACAGGGACCCAGTACTTC. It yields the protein CASSLGQLTGTQYF.

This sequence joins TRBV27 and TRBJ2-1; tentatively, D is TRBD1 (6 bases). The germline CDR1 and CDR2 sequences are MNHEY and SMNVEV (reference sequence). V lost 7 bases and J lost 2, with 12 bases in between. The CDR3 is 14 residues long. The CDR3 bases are TGTGCCAGCACGGCCGGGACAACCTACAATGAGCAGTTCTTC. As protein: CASTAGTTYNEQFF.

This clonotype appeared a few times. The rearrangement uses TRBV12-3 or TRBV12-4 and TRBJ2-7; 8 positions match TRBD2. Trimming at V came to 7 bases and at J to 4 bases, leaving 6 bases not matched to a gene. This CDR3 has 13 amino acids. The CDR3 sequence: CASTTSGAYEQYF. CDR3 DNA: TGTGCCAGCACTACTAGCGGAGCTTACGAGCAGTACTTC.

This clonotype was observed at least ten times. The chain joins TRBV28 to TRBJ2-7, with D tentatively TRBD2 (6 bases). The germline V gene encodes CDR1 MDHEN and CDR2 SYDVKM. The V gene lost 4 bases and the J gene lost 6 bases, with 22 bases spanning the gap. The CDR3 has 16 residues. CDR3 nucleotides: TGTGCCAGCAGTTCCGTCGGGACTCTCACCAGGGTCGAGCAGTACTTC. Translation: CASSSVGTLTRVEQYF.

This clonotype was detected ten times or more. The CDR3 coding sequence is TGTGCCAGCAGTTTAGAAAGAAAGCTAGCTTTCTTT. Its protein is CASSLERKLAFF. V is TRBV28 and J is TRBJ1-1, with D hard to call. The CDR3 is 12 amino acids. V lost 2 bases, J lost 10 bases, and 11 bases lay in between. Germline V gene lookup returns CDR1 MDHEN and CDR2 SYDVKM.

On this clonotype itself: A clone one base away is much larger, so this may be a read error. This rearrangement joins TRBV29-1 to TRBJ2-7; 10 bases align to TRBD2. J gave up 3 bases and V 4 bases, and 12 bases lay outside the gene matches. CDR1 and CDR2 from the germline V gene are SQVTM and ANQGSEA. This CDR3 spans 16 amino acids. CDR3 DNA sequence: TGCAGCGTTGCCGGGACTAGCGTAAGTCTTTACTACGAGCAGTACTTC. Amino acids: CSVAGTSVSLYYEQYF.